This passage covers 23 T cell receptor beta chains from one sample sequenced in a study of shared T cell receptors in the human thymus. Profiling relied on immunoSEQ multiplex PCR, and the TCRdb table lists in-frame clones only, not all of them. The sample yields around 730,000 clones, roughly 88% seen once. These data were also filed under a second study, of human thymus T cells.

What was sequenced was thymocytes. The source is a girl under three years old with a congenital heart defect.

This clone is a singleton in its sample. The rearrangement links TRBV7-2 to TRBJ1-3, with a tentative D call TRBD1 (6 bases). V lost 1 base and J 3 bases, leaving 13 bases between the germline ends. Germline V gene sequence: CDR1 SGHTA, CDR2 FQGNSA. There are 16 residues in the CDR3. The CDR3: CASSLDSHRVGNTIYF. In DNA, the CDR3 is TGTGCCAGCAGCTTAGATTCCCACAGGGTTGGAAACACCATATATTTT. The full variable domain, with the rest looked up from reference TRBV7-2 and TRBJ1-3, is GAGVSQSPSNKVTEKGKDVELRCDPISGHTALYWYRQSLGQGLEFLIYFQGNSAPDKSGLPSDRFSAERTGGSVSTLTIQRTQQEDSAVYLCASSLDSHRVGNTIYFGEGSWLTVV.

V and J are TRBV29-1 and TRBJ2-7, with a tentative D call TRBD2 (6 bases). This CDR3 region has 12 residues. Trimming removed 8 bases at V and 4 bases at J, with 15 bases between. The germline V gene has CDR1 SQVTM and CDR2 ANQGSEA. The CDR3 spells CSPNWRAYEQYF. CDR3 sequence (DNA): TGCAGCCCCAACTGGAGGGCGTACGAGCAGTACTTC.

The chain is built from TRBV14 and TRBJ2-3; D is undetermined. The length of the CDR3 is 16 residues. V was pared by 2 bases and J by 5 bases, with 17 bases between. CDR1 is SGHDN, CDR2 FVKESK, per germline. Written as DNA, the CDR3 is TGTGCCAGCAGCCAAATGTGTTGCAGTGAAGTAGATACGCAGTATTTT. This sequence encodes CASSQMCCSEVDTQYF. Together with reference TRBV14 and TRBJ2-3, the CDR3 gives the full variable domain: EAGVTQFPSHSVIEKGQTVTLRCDPISGHDNLYWYRRVMGKEIKFLLHFVKESKQDESGMPNNRFLAERTGGTYSTLKVQPAELEDSGVYFCASSQMCCSEVDTQYFGPGTRLTVL.

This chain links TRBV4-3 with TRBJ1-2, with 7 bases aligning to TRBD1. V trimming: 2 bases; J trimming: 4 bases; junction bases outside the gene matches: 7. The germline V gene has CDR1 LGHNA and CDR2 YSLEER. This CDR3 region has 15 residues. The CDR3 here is CASSQRRGGSYGYTF. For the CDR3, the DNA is TGCGCCAGCAGCCAAAGAAGAGGGGGCAGCTATGGCTACACCTTC.

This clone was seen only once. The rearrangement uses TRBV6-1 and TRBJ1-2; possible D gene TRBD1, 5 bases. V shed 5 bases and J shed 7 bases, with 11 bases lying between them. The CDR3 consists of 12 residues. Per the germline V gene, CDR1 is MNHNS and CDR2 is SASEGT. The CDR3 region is CASSQVGVGYTF. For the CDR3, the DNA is TGTGCCAGCAGTCAAGTAGGGGTTGGCTACACCTTC.

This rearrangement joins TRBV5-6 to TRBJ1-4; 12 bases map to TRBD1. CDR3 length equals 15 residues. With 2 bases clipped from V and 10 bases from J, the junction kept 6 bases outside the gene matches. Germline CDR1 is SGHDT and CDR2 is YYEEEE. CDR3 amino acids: CASSFSGTGGGKLFF. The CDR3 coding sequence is TGTGCCAGCAGCTTTAGCGGGACAGGGGGCGGAAAACTGTTTTTT.

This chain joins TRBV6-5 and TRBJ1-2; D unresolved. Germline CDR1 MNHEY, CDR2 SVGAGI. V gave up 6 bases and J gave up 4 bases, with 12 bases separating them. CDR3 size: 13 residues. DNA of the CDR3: TGTGCCAGCAGGTCAACAAATTTCTATGGCTACACCTTC. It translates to CASRSTNFYGYTF.

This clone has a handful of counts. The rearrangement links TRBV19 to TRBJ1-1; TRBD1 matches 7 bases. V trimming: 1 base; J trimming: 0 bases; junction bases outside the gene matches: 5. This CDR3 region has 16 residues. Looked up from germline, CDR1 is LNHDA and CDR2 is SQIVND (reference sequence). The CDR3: CASSIGGTAMNTEAFF. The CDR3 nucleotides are TGTGCCAGTAGTATAGGGGGGACAGCCATGAACACTGAAGCTTTCTTT.

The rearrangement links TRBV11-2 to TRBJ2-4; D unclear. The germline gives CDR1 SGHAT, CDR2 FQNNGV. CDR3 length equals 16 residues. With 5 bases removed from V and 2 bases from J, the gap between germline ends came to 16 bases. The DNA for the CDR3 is TGTGCCAGCAGCCACCGTCTCAACGGTCCCAAAAACATTCAGTACTTC. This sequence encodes CASSHRLNGPKNIQYF. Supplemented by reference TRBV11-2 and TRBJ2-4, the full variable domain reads EAGVAQSPRYKIIEKRQSVAFWCNPISGHATLYWYQQILGQGPKLLIQFQNNGVVDDSQLPKDRFSAERLKGVDSTLKIQPAKLEDSAVYLCASSHRLNGPKNIQYFGAGTRLSVL.

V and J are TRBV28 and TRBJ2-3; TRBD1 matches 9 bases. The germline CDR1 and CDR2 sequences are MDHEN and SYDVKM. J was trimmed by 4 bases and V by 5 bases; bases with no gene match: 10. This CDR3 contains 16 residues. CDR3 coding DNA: TGTGCCAGCAGTCCAGGGGACAGGGAATATCCAGATACGCAGTATTTT. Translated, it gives CASSPGDREYPDTQYF.

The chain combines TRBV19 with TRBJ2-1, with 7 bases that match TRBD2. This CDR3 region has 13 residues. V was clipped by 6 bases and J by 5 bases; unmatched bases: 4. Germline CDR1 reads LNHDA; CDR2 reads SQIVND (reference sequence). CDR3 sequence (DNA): TGTGCCAGTAGGAGCGGGACCGACAATGAGCAGTTCTTC. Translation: CASRSGTDNEQFF. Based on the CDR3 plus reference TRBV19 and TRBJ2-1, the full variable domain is DGGITQSPKYLFRKEGQNVTLSCEQNLNHDAMYWYRQDPGQGLRLIYYSQIVNDFQKGDIAEGYSVSREKKESFPLTVTSAQKNPTAFYLCASRSGTDNEQFFGPGTRLTVL.

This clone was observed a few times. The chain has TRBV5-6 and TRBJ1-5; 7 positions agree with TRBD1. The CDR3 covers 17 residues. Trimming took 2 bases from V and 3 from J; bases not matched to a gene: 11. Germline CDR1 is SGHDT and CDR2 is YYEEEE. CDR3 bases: TGTGCCAGCAGCTTAGGGACAGCCCTTCGGGTCAATCAGCCCCAGCATTTT. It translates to CASSLGTALRVNQPQHF. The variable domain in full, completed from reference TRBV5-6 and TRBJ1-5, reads DAGVTQSPTHLIKTRGQQVTLRCSPKSGHDTVSWYQQALGQGPQFIFQYYEEEERQRGNFPDRFSGHQFPNYSSELNVNALLLGDSALYLCASSLGTALRVNQPQHFGDGTRLSIL.

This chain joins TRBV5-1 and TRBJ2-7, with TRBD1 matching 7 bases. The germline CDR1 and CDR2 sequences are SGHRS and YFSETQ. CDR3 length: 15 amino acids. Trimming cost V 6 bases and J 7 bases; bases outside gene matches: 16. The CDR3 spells CASNPVGTDLWEQYF. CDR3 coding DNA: TGCGCCAGCAATCCTGTTGGGACAGACCTTTGGGAGCAGTACTTC. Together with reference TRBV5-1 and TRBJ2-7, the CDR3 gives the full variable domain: KAGVTQTPRYLIKTRGQQVTLSCSPISGHRSVSWYQQTPGQGLQFLFEYFSETQRNKGNFPGRFSGRQFSNSRSEMNVSTLELGDSALYLCASNPVGTDLWEQYFGPGTRLTVT.

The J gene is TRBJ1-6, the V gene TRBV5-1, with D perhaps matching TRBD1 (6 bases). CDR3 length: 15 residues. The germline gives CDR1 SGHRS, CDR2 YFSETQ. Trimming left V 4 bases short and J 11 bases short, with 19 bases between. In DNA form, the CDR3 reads TGCGCCAGCAGCCCCGTCGGGACACCAACGGCACCCCTCCACTTT. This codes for CASSPVGTPTAPLHF.

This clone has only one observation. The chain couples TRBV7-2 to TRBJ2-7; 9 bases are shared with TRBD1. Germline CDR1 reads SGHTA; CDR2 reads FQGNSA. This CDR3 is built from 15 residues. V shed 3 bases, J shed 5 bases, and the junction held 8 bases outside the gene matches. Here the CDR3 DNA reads TGTGCCAGCAGCTTCAGCGGGACAGGGACCCACGAGCAGTACTTC. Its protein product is CASSFSGTGTHEQYF.

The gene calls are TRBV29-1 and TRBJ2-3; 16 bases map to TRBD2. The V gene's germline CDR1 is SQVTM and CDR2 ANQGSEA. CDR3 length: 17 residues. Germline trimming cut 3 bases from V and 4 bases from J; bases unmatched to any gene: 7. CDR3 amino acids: CSVEWGTSGGAADTQYF. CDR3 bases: TGCAGCGTTGAGTGGGGGACTAGCGGGGGGGCCGCAGATACGCAGTATTTT.

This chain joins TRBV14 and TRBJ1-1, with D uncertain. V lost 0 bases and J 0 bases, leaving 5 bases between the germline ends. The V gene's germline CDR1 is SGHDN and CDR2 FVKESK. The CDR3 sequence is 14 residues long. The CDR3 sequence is CASSQDPLNTEAFF. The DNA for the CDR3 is TGTGCCAGCAGCCAAGATCCTCTGAACACTGAAGCTTTCTTT.

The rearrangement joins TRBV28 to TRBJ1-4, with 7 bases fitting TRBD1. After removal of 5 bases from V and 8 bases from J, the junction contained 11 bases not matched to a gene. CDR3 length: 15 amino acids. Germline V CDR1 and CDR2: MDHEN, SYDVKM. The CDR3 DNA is TGTGCCAGCAGTCCCAAACAGGGGTTTCGCGAAAAACTGTTTTTT. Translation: CASSPKQGFREKLFF.

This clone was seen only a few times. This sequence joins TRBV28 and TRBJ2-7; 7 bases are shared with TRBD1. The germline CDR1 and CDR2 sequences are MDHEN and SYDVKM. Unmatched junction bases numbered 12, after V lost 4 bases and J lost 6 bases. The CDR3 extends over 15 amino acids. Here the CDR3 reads CASSSAGTALGEQYF. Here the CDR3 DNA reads TGTGCCAGCAGTTCTGCCGGGACAGCCTTGGGCGAGCAGTACTTC.

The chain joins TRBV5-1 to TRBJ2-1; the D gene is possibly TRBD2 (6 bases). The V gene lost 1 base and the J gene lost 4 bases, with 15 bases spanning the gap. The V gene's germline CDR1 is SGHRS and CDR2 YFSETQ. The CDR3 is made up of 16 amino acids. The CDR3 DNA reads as TGCGCCAGCAGCTTGCCCAACTGGCGGGGTTACAATGAGCAGTTCTTC. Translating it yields CASSLPNWRGYNEQFF.

CDR3 sequence reads: CASSPRTGGAGRSNQPQHF. CDR3 in DNA: TGCGCCAGCAGCCCACGGACAGGGGGCGCCGGGAGGAGCAATCAGCCCCAGCATTTT. J is TRBJ1-5 and V is TRBV4-1; TRBD1 matches at 11 bases. The junction had 12 bases not matched to a gene; V was cut back by 4 bases and J by 1 base. This CDR3 comprises 19 residues. Germline CDR1 reads MGHRA; CDR2 reads YSYEKL.

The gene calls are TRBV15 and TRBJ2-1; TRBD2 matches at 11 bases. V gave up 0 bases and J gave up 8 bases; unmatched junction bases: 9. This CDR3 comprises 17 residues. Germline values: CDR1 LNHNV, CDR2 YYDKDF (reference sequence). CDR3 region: CATSRDMASGGQDEQFF. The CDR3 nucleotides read TGTGCCACCAGCAGAGATATGGCTAGCGGGGGGCAGGATGAGCAGTTCTTC.

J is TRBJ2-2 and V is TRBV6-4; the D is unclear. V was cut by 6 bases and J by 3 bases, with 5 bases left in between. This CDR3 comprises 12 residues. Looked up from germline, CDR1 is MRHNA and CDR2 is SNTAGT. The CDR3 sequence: CASSRDTGELFF. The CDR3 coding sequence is TGTGCCAGCAGCCGAGACACCGGGGAGCTGTTTTTT.